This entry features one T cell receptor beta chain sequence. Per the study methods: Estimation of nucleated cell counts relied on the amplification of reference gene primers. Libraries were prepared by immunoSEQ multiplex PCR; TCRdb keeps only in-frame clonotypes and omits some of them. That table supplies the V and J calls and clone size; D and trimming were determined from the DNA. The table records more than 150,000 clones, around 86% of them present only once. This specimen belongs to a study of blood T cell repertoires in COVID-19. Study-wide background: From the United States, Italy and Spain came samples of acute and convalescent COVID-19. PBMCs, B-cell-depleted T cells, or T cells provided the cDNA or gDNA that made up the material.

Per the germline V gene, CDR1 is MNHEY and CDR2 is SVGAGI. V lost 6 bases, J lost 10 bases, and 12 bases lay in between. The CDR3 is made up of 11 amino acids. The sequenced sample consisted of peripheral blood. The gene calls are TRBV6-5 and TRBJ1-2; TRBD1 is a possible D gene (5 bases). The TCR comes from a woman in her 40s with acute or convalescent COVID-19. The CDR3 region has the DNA TGTGCCAGCAGGGACCGGGGGGACTACACCTTC. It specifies CASRDRGDYTF.